This T cell receptor beta chain was obtained from a study of regulatory T cells in long-lasting Graves disease. The authors built TCR beta libraries using iRepertoire HTBI primers and Arm-PCR of CDR3 regions. Via MiXCR, TCRdb re-called the multiplex PCR reads, giving one row per CDR3 protein. This table holds around 250,000 distinct CDR3 sequences, 20% to 25% found once. The CDR3 has 15 amino acids. Germline V CDR1 and CDR2: DFQATT, SNEGSKA (reference sequence). The ends lost 5 bases at V and 0 bases at J; junction bases unmatched: 7. Described time point: newly diagnosed GD, antithyroid drugs for less than 3 months. RNA extracted from PBMCs served as the sequencing template.

The receptor's source is a female donor with Graves disease. The J gene is TRBJ2-1, the V gene TRBV20-1; the match to TRBD2 covers 7 bases. The sample was peripheral blood mononuclear cells (PBMCs), taken at new diagnosis, from a patient treated with antithyroid drugs. DNA of the CDR3: TGCAGTGCTCAGACCCTAGCGGCCTCCTACAATGAGCAGTTCTTC. Amino acid sequence: CSAQTLAASYNEQFF.